This T cell receptor beta chain is from a study of T cell responses to AZD1222 COVID-19 vaccine. Turning to the study itself: Pooled together were second doses at about 4 or about 12 weeks. Overall study results and limits: Regions 160-218 and 743-854 held dominance among vaccine-associated CD4 TCRs, which spanned spike. Vaccination with two AZD1222 doses was followed by a rise in Spike-specific TCR breadth and depth.

Here immunoSEQ multiplex PCR was the method, and the copy in TCRdb shows in-frame clones only, minus some. The table includes approximately 160,000 clones, around 94% detected once. This CDR3 is 13 amino acids long. V shed 2 bases and J shed 3 bases, with 7 bases lying between them. The V gene's germline CDR1 is SNHLY and CDR2 FYNNEI. Concerning this clone itself: Its antigen remains unidentified.

This receptor was obtained from an adult in good health. This rearrangement joins TRBV2 to TRBJ2-5; D possibly corresponds to TRBD2 (5 bases). This sample comprised peripheral blood, obtained on day 0 of AZD1222 vaccination. CDR3 in amino acids: CASSEYGEETQYF. The CDR3 nucleotides are TGTGCCAGCAGTGAATACGGGGAAGAGACCCAGTACTTC.